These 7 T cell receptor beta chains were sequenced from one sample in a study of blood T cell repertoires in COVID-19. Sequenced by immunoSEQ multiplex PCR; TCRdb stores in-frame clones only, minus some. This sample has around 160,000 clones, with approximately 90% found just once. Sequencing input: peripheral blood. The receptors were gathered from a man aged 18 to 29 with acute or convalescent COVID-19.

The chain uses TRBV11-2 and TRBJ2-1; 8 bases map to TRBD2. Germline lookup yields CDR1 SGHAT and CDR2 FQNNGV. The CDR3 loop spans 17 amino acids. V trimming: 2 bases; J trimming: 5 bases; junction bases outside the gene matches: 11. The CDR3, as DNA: TGTGCCAGCAGCTTAATGGGGCTCGTAGCGGGGAACAATGAGCAGTTCTTC. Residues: CASSLMGLVAGNNEQFF.

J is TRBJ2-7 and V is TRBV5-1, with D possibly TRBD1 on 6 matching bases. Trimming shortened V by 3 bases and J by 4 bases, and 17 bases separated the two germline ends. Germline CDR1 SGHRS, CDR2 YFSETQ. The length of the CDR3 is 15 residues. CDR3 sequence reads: CASSSFPGQEYEQYF. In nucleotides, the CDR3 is TGCGCCAGCAGCTCTTTTCCGGGACAAGAATACGAGCAGTACTTC.

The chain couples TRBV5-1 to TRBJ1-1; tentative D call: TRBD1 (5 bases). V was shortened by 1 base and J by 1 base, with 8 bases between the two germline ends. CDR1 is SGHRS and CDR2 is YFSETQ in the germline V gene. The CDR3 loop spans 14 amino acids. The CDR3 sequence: CASSLLGGNTEAFF. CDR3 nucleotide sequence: TGCGCCAGCAGCTTGTTGGGGGGGAACACTGAAGCTTTCTTT.

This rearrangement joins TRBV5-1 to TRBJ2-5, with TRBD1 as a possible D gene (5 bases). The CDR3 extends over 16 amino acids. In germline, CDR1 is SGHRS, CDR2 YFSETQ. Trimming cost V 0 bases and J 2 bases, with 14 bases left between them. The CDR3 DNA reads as TGCGCCAGCAGCTTGGAGGTTCAGGGCCTTCAAGAGACCCAGTACTTC. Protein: CASSLEVQGLQETQYF. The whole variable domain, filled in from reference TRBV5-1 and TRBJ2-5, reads KAGVTQTPRYLIKTRGQQVTLSCSPISGHRSVSWYQQTPGQGLQFLFEYFSETQRNKGNFPGRFSGRQFSNSRSEMNVSTLELGDSALYLCASSLEVQGLQETQYFGPGTRLLVL.

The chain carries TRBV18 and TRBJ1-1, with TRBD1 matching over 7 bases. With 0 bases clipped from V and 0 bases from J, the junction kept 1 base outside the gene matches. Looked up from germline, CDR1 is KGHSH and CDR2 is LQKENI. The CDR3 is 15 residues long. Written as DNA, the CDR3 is TGTGCCAGCTCACCACCGACAGGGATGAACACTGAAGCTTTCTTT. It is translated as CASSPPTGMNTEAFF.

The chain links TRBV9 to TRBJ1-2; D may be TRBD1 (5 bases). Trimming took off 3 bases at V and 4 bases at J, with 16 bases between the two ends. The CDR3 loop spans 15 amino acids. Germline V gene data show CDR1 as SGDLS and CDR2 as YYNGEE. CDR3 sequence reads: CASSGRAGYAYGYTF. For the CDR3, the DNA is TGTGCCAGCAGCGGAAGGGCAGGGTACGCCTATGGCTACACCTTC.

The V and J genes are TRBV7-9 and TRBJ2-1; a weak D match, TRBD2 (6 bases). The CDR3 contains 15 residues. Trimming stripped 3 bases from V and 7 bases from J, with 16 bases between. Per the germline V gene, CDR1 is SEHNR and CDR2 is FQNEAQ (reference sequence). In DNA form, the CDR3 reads TGTGCCAGCAGCTTGGTGGGCGGGATAGGGAATGAGCAGTTCTTC. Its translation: CASSLVGGIGNEQFF.